This T cell receptor beta chain is from a study of blood T cell repertoires in COVID-19 (dated by TCRdb to the early 2020s). About the investigation overall: The collaborator samples originated in the United States, Italy and Spain and spanned the acute and convalescent phases of COVID-19. The material from the prospective study consisted of cDNA or gDNA derived from T cells, B-cell-depleted T cells, or PBMCs. Subjects who had been exposed to COVID-19, were actively infected with it, or had recovered from it provided the deeply sampled blood TCRbeta repertoires that made up the dataset. The repertoires were released in a freely available public database meant as a resource for research on the immune response to SARS-CoV-2. The samples were drawn from the first 160 participants of the ongoing ImmuneRACE study and from some 1,300 subjects provided by 6 global collaborators. The sample metadata nearly always contained a de-identified subject ID, COVID-19 status, age in years and sex. Where HLA class I and class II types were available, the types were taken from metadata supplied by the sample provider, not from assay-based typing.

A word on this clone: What this receptor recognizes is not known. No base quality values were provided; no much bigger clone lies one nucleotide off.

Spanning cysteine to phenylalanine, the CDR3 consists of 14 amino acids. The read is trimmed to its CDR3 DNA, 42 bases read in frame from base 1. The germline V gene (reference sequence) sets CDR1 to LNHNV and CDR2 to YYDKDF. Deletion took 0 bases off V and 8 bases off J, with a span of 11 bases between the germline ends. Each collaborating institution followed its own protocols to collect whole blood in K2EDTA tubes. For TCRbeta analysis, collaborators shipped samples as frozen whole blood, isolated PBMCs, or DNA extracted from either of those sample types. TCRbeta CDR3 regions were amplified from genomic DNA using the immunoSEQ Assay, a bias-controlled multiplex PCR. The authors' analysis ran thus. Nucleated cell counts per sample were estimated from amplification of reference gene primers within the assay. To quantify the absolute abundance of each unique TCRbeta CDR3 rearrangement, sequence reads were collapsed and filtered. Productive Simpson clonality was computed per sample as the square root of Simpson's diversity index over productive rearrangements. The table comes from immuneACCESS by way of TCRdb, which keeps in-frame sequences with V and J called. Part of the clones is missing from these tables; in studies checked, under half for an unresolved V gene and the rest for unknown reasons. D and trimming come from the DNA, and the V and J calls and clone size come from that table. For this sample there are approximately 60,000 clones; approximately 79% appear just once. The ten largest clones represent roughly 21% of the sample.

Study-level results and caveats: Clinical and demographic metadata were provided uncurated, with the amount varying by source and participant.

The chain is made from TRBV15 and TRBJ1-3; TRBD1 could be the D gene, as 5 bases match. The TCR originated in a woman aged 80 or over with active or convalescent COVID-19. Specimen: peripheral blood. The sequenced DNA: TGTGCCACCAGCAGAGACAGGGCGGAATACACCATATATTTT. Its product reads: CATSRDRAEYTIYF.